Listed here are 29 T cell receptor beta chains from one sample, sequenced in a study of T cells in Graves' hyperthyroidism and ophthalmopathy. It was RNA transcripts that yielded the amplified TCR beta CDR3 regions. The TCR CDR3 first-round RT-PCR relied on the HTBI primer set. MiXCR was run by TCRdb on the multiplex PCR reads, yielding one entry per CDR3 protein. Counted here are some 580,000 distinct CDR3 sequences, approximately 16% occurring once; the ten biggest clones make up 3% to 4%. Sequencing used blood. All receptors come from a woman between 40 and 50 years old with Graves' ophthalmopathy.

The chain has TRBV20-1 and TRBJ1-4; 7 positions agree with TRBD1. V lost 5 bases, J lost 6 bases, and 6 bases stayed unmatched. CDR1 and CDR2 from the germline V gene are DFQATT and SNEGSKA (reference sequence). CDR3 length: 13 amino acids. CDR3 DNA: TGCAGTGCTCCCAAGGGGGCGGATGAAAAACTGTTTTTT. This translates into CSAPKGADEKLFF.

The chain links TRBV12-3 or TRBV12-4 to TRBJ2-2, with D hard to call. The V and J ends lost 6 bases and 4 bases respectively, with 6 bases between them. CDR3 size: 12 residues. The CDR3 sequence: CASSKTTGELFF. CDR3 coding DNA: TGTGCCAGCAGCAAAACCACCGGGGAGCTGTTTTTT.

The DNA of the CDR3 is TGCGCCAGCAGTGCACTAGTCGGCGAGACCCAGTACTTC. Protein sequence: CASSALVGETQYF. The chain has TRBV10-2 and TRBJ2-5; TRBD2 might be the D (5 bases). The CDR3 sequence is 13 residues long. Germline values: CDR1 WSHSY, CDR2 SAAADI. V lost 4 bases, J lost 5 bases, and 11 bases lay in between.

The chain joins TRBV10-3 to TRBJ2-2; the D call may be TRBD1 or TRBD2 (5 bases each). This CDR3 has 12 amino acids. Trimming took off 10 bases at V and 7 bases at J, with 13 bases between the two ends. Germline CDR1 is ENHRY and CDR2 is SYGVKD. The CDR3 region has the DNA TGTGCCACCGGGGCTAGCAACGGGGAGCTGTTTTTT. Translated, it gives CATGASNGELFF.

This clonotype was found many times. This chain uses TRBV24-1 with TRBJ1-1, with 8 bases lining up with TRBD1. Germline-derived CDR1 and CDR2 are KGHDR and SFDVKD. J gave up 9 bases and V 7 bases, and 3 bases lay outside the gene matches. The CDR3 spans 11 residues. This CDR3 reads CATRSGGKAFF. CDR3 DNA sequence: TGTGCCACCAGATCAGGGGGCAAAGCTTTCTTT.

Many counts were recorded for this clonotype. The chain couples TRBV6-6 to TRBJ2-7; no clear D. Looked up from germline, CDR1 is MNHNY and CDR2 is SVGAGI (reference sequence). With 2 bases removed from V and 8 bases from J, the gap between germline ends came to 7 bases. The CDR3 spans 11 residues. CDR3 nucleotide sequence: TGTGCCAGCAGTTACCTGCAGAAGCAGTACTTC. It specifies CASSYLQKQYF.

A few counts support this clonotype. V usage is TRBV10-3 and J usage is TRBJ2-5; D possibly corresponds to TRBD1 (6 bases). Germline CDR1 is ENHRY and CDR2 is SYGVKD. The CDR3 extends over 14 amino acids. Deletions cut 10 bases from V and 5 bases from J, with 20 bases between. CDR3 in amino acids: CATTVGRGEETQYF. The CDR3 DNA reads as TGTGCCACAACAGTGGGCAGGGGAGAGGAGACCCAGTACTTC.

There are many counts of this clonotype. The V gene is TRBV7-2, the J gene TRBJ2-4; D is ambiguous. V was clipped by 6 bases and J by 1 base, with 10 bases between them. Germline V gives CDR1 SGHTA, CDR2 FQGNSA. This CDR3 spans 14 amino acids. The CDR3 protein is CASSPTAAKNIQYF. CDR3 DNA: TGTGCCAGCAGTCCTACGGCGGCCAAAAACATTCAGTACTTC.

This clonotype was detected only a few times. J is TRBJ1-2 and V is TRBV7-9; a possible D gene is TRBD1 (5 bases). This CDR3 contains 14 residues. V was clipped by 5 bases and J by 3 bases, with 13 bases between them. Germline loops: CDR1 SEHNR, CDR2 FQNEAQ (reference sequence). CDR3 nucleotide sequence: TGTGCCAGCAGCCGAGAACCGGGACACTATGGCTACACCTTC. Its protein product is CASSREPGHYGYTF.

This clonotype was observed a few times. The CDR3 here is CASSYSRASGRPGELFF. As DNA, the CDR3 is TGTGCCAGCAGTTACTCGAGGGCTAGCGGGAGACCCGGGGAGCTGTTTTTT. This rearrangement joins TRBV6-5 to TRBJ2-2; 10 nucleotides align to TRBD2. This CDR3 is built from 17 residues. Germline-derived CDR1 and CDR2 are MNHEY and SVGAGI. The J segment lost 6 bases and the V segment lost 0 bases, leaving 7 bases of the junction unmatched.

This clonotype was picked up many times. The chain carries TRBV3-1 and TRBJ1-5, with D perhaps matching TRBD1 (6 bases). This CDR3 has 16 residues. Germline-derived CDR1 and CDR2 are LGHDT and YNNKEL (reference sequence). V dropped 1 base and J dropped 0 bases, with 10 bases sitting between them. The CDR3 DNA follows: TGTGCCAGCAGCCAAGGGTTGGGACATAGCAATCAGCCCCAGCATTTT. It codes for CASSQGLGHSNQPQHF.

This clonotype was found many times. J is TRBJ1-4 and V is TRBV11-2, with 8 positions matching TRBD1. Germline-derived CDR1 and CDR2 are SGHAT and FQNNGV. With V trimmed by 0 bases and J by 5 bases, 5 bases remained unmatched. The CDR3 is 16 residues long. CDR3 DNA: TGTGCCAGCAGCTTAGATTACAGGACAGGGAATGAAAAACTGTTTTTT. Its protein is CASSLDYRTGNEKLFF.

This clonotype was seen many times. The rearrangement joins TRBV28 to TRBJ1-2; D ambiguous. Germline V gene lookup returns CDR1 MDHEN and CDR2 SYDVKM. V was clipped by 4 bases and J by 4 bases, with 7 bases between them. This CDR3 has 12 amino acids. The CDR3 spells CASSSPSYGYTF. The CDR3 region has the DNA TGTGCCAGCAGTTCCCCTTCCTATGGCTACACCTTC.

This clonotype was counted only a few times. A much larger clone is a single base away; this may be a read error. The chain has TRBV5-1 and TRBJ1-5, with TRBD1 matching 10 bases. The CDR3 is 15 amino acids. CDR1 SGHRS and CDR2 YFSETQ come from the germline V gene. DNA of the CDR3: TGCGCCACCAGCTCCGGGACAGGGGGCAATCAGCCCCAGCATTTT. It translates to CATSSGTGGNQPQHF.

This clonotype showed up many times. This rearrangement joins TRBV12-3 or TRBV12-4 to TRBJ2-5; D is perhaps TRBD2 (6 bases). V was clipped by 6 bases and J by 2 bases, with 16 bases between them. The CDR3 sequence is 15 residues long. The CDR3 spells CASRPGIGGQETQYF. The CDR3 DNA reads TGTGCCAGCAGACCAGGGATTGGGGGGCAAGAGACCCAGTACTTC.

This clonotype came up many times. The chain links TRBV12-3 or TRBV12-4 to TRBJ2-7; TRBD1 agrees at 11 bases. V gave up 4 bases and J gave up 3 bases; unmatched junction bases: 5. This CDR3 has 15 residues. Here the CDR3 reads CASSSPGQGVYEQYF. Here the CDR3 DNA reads TGTGCCAGCAGTTCCCCGGGACAGGGGGTCTACGAGCAGTACTTC.

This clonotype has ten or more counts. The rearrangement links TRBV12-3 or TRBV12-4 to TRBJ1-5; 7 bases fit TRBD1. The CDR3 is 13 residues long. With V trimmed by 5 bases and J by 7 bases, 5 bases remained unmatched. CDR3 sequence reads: CASSTGEGQPQHF. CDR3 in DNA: TGTGCCAGCAGTACAGGGGAAGGACAGCCCCAGCATTTT.

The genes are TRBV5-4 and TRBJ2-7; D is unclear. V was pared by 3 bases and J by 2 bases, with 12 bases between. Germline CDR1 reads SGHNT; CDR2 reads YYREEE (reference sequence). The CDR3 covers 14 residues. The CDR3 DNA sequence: TGTGCCAGCAGCTGGACCCCGGGCGCCTACGAGCAGTACTTC. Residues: CASSWTPGAYEQYF.

In DNA form, the CDR3 reads TGTGCCAGTAGCCAAGGACTAGCGGGTCTCGGGGAGCTGTTTTTT. Translated: CASSQGLAGLGELFF. The chain employs TRBV19 and TRBJ2-2; 11 bases are shared with TRBD2. Germline V gene lookup returns CDR1 LNHDA and CDR2 SQIVND (reference sequence). This CDR3 is 15 amino acids long. With V trimmed by 6 bases and J by 7 bases, 7 bases remained unmatched.

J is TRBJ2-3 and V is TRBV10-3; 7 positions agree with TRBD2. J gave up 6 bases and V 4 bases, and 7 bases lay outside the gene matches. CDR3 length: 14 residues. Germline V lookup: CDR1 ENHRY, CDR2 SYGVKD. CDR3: CAISGRLASDTQYF. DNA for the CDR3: TGTGCCATCAGTGGGAGACTAGCTTCGGATACGCAGTATTTT.

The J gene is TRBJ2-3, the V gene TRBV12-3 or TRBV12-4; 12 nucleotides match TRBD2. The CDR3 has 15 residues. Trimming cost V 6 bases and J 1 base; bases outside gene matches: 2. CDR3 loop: CASRSSGRGTDTQYF. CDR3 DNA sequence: TGTGCCAGCAGATCTAGCGGGAGGGGCACAGATACGCAGTATTTT.

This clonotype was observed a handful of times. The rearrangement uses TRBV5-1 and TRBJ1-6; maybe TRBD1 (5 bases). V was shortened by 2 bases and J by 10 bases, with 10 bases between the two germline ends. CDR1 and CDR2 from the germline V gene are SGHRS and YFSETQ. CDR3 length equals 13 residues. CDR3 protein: CASSFNGQSPLHF. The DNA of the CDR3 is TGCGCCAGCAGCTTTAACGGACAATCACCCCTCCACTTT. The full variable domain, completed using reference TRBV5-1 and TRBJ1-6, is KAGVTQTPRYLIKTRGQQVTLSCSPISGHRSVSWYQQTPGQGLQFLFEYFSETQRNKGNFPGRFSGRQFSNSRSEMNVSTLELGDSALYLCASSFNGQSPLHFGNGTRLTVT.

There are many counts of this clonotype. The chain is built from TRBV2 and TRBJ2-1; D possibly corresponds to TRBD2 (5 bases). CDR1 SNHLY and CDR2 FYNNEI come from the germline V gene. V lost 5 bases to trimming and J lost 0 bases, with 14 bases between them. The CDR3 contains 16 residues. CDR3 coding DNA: TGTGCCAGCAGTATATCCGGGATTAGCTCCTACAATGAGCAGTTCTTC. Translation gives CASSISGISSYNEQFF.

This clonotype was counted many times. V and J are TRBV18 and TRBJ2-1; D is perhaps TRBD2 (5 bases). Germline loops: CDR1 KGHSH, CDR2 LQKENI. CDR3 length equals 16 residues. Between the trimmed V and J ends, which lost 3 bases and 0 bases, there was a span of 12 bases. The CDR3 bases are TGTGCCAGCTCACCCAAGCGGCTTGGCTCCTACAATGAGCAGTTCTTC. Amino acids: CASSPKRLGSYNEQFF.

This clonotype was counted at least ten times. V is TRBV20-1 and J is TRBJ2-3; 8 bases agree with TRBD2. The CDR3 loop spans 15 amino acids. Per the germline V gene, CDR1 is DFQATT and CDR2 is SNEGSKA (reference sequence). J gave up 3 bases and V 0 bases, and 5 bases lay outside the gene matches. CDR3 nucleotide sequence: TGCAGTGCTAGAGATAGCGGGGTGGGGACAGATACGCAGTATTTT. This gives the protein CSARDSGVGTDTQYF.

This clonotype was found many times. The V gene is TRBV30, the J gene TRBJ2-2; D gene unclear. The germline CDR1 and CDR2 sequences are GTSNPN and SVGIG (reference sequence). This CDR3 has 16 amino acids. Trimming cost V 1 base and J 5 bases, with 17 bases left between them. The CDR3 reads CAWSASGPLFTGELFF. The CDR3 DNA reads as TGTGCCTGGAGTGCCTCTGGGCCGCTGTTTACCGGGGAGCTGTTTTTT.

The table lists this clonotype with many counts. CDR3 region: CASSAGPGGSTDTQYF. The CDR3 DNA follows: TGCGCCAGCAGCGCGGGACCTGGGGGGAGCACAGATACGCAGTATTTT. The chain links TRBV5-1 to TRBJ2-3; D perhaps matches TRBD2 (6 bases). Trimming took off 4 bases at V and 0 bases at J, with 15 bases between the two ends. Germline CDR1 reads SGHRS; CDR2 reads YFSETQ. The CDR3 length is 16 residues.

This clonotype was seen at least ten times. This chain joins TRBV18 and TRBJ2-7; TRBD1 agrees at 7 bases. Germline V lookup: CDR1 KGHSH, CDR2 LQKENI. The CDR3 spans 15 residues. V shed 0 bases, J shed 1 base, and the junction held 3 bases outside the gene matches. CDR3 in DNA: TGTGCCAGCTCACCACCGACAGGGACATCCTACGAGCAGTACTTC. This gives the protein CASSPPTGTSYEQYF.

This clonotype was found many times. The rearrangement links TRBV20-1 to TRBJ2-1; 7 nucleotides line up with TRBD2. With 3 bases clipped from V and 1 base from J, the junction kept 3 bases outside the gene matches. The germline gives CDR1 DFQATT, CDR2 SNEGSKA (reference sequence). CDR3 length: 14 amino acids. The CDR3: CSARSGASYNEQFF. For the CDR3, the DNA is TGCAGTGCTAGGAGCGGGGCTTCCTACAATGAGCAGTTCTTC.